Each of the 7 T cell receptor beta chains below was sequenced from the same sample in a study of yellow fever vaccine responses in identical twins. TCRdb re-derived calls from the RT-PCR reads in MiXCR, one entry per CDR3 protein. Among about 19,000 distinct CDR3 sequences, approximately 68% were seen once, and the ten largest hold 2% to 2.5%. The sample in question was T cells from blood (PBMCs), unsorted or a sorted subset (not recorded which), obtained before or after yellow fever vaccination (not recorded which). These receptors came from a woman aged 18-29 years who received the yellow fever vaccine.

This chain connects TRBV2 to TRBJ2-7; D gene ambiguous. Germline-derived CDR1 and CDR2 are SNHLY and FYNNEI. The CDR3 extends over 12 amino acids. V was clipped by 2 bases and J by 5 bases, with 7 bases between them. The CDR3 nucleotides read TGTGCCAGCAGTGAAAGGTCGAACGAGCAGTACTTC. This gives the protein CASSERSNEQYF. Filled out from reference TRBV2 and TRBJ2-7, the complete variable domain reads EPEVTQTPSHQVTQMGQEVILRCVPISNHLYFYWYRQILGQKVEFLVSFYNNEISEKSEIFDDQFSVERPDGSNFTLKIRSTKLEDSAMYFCASSERSNEQYFGPGTRLTVT.

DNA of the CDR3: TGTGCCAGCAGTTTACCTGGCTACACCTTC. Translated: CASSLPGYTF. The chain combines TRBV12-3 or TRBV12-4 with TRBJ1-2; D not certain. V lost 2 bases, J lost 7 bases, and 2 bases lay in between. The CDR3 spans 10 residues.

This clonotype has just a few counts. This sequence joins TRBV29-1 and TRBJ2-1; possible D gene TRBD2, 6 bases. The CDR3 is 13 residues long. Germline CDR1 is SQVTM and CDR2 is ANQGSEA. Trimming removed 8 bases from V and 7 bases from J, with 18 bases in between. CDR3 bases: TGCAGCTTTCCGACGGGACTGTCAAATGAGCAGTTCTTC. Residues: CSFPTGLSNEQFF.

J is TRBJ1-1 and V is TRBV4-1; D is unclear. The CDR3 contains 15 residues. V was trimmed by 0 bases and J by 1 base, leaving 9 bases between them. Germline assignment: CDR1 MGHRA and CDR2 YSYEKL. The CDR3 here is CASSQDPSENTEAFF. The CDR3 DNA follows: TGCGCCAGCAGCCAAGATCCGTCCGAGAACACTGAAGCTTTCTTT.

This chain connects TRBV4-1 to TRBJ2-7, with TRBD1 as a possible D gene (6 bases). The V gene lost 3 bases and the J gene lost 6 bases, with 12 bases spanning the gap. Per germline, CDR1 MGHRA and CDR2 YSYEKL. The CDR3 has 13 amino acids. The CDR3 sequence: CASSQVQGGEQYV. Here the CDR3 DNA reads TGCGCCAGCAGCCAGGTCCAAGGGGGCGAGCAGTACGTC.

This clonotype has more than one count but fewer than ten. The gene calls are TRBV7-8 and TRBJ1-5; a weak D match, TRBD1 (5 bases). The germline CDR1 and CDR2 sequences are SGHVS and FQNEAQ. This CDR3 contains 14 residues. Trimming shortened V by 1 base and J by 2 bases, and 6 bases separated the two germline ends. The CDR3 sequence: CASSLGGGNQPQHF. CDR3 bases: TGTGCCAGCAGCTTAGGGGGGGGCAATCAGCCCCAGCATTTT.

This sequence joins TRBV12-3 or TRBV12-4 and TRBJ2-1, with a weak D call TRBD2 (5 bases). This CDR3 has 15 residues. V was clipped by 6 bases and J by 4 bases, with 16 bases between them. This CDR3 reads CASSPDSMGYNEQFF. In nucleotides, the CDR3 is TGTGCCAGCAGCCCGGACTCGATGGGGTACAATGAGCAGTTCTTC.